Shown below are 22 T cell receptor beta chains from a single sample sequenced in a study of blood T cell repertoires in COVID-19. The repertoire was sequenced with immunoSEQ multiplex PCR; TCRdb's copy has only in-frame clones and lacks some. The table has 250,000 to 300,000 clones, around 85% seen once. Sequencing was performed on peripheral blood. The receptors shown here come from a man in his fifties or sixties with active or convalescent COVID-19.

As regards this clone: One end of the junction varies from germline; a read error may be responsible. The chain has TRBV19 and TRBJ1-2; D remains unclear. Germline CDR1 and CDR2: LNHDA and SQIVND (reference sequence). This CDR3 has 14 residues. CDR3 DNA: TGTGCCAGTAGGATAGACAACACGGGGTATGGCTACACCTTC. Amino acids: CASRIDNTGYGYTF.

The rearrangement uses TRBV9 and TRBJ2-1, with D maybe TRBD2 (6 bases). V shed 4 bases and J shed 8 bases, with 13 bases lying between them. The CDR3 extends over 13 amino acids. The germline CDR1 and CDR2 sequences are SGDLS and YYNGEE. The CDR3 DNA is TGTGCCAGCAGCCCGGGACTTGGGGATGAGCAGTTCTTC. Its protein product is CASSPGLGDEQFF.

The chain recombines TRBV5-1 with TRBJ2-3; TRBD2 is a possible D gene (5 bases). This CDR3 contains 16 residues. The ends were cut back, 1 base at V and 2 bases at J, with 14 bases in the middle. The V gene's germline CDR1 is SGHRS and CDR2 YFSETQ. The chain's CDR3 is CASSLTRSGPTDTQYF. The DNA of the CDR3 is TGCGCCAGCAGCTTGACTAGGAGCGGCCCCACAGATACGCAGTATTTT.

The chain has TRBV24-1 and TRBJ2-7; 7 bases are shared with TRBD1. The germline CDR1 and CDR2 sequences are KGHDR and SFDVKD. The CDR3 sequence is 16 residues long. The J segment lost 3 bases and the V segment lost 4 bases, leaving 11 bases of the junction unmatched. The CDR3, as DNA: TGTGCCACCAGTGAATGGACAGGCACGGAGTGCTACGAGCAGTACTTC. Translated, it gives CATSEWTGTECYEQYF.

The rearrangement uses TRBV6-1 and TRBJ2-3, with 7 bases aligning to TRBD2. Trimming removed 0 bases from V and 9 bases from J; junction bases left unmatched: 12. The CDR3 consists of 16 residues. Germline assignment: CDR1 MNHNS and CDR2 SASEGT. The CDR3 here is CASSEARDAGVRTQYF. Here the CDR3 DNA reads TGTGCCAGCAGTGAAGCGCGCGACGCGGGAGTTAGGACGCAGTATTTT.

The CDR3 here is CASSQENRGLGGYTF. Here the CDR3 DNA reads TGCGCCAGCAGCCAAGAGAACAGGGGGCTGGGTGGCTACACCTTC. The chain recombines TRBV4-1 with TRBJ1-2; 9 bases fit TRBD1. After removal of 0 bases from V and 7 bases from J, the junction contained 6 bases not matched to a gene. There are 15 residues in the CDR3. Germline assignment: CDR1 MGHRA and CDR2 YSYEKL.

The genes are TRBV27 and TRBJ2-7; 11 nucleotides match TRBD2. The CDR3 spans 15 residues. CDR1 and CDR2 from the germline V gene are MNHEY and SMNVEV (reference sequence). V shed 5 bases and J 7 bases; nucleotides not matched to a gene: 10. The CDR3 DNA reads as TGTGCCAGCAGTCCAAATAGCGGGAGGGCTCGAGAGCAGTACTTC. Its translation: CASSPNSGRAREQYF.

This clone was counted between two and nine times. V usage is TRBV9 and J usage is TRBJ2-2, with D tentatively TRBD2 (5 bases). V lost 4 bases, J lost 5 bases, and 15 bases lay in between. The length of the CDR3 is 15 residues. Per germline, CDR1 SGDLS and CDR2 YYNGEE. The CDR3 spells CASSYDYSSTGELFF. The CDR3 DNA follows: TGTGCCAGCAGCTACGACTACTCATCTACCGGGGAGCTGTTTTTT.

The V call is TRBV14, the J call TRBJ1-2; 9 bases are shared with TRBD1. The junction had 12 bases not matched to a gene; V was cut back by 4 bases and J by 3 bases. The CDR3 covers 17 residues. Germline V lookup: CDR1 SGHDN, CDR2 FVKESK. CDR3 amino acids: CASSLTFGDREDYGYTF. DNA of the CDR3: TGTGCCAGCAGCCTTACCTTCGGGGACAGGGAGGACTATGGCTACACCTTC.

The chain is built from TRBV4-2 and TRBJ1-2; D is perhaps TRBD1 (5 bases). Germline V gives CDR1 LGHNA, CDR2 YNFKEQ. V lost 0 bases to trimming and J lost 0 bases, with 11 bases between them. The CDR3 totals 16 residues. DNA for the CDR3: TGTGCCAGCAGCCAAGACCCGGGGGTTGCTAACTATGGCTACACCTTC. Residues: CASSQDPGVANYGYTF.

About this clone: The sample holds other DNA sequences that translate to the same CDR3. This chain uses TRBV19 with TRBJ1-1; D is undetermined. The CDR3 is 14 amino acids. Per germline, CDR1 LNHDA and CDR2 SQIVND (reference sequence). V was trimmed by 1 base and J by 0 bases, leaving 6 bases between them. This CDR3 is CASSIGRVNTEAFF. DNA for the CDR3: TGTGCCAGTAGTATAGGTCGGGTGAACACTGAAGCTTTCTTT.

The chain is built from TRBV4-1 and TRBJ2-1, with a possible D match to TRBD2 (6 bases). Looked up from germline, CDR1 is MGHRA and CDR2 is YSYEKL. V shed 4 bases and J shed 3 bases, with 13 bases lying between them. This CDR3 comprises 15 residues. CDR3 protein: CASSPNLANYNEQFF. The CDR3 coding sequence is TGCGCCAGCAGCCCTAACCTAGCGAACTACAATGAGCAGTTCTTC.

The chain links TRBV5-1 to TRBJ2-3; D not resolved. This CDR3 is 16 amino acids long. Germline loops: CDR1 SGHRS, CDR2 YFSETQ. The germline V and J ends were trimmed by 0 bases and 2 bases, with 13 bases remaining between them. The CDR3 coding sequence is TGCGCCAGCAGCTTGGGGGCCGTTGGGTACACAGATACGCAGTATTTT. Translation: CASSLGAVGYTDTQYF. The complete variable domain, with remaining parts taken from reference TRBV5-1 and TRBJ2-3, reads KAGVTQTPRYLIKTRGQQVTLSCSPISGHRSVSWYQQTPGQGLQFLFEYFSETQRNKGNFPGRFSGRQFSNSRSEMNVSTLELGDSALYLCASSLGAVGYTDTQYFGPGTRLTVL.

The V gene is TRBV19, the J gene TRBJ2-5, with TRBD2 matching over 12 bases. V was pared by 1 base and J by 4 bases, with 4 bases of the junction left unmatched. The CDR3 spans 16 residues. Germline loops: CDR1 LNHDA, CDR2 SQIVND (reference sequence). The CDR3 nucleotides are TGTGCCAGTAGTATAGGACTAGCGGGGGCGAGAGAGACCCAGTACTTC. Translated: CASSIGLAGARETQYF.

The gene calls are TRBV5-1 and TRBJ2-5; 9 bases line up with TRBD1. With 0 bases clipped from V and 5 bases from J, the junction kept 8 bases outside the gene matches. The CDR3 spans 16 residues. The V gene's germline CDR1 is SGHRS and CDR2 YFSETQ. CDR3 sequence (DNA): TGCGCCAGCAGCTTGGGGACCGGGACAGGGTACGAGACCCAGTACTTC. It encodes CASSLGTGTGYETQYF.

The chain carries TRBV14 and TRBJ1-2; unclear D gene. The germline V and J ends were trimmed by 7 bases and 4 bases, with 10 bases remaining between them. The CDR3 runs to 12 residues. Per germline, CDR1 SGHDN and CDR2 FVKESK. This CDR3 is CASTLRGYGYTF. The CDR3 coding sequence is TGTGCCAGCACCCTACGAGGCTATGGCTACACCTTC.

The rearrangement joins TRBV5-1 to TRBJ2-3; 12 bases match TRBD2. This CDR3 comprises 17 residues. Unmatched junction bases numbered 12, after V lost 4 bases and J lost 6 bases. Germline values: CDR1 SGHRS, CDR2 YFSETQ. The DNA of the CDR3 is TGCGCCAGCAGCCCGACTAGCGGGAGCAAAACAGCGGATACGCAGTATTTT. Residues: CASSPTSGSKTADTQYF.

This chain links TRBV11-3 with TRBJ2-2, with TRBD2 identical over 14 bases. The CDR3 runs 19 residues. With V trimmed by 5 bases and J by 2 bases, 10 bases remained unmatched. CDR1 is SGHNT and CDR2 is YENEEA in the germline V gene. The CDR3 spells CASSLTLGLAGGNTGELFF. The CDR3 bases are TGTGCCAGCAGCCTCACCCTCGGACTAGCGGGAGGCAACACCGGGGAGCTGTTTTTT.

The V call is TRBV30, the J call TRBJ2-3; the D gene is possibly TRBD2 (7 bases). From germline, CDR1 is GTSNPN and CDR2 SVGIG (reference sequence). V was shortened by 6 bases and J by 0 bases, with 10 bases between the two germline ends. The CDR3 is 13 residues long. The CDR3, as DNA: TGTGCCTGCCGGGGGGCGAGCACAGATACGCAGTATTTT. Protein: CACRGASTDTQYF.

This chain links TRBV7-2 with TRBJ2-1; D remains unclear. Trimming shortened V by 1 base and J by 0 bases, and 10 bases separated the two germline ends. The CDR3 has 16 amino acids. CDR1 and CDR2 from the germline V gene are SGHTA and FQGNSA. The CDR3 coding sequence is TGTGCCAGCAGCTTAGAGGCGGCCAACTCCTACAATGAGCAGTTCTTC. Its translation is CASSLEAANSYNEQFF.

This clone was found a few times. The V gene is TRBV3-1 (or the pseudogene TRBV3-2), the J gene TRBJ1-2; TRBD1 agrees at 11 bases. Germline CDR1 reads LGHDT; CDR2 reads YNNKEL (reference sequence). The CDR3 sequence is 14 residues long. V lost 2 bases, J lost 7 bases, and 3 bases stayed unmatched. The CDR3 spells CASSQRTGGLGYTF. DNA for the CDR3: TGTGCCAGCAGCCAACGGACAGGGGGCCTTGGCTACACCTTC.

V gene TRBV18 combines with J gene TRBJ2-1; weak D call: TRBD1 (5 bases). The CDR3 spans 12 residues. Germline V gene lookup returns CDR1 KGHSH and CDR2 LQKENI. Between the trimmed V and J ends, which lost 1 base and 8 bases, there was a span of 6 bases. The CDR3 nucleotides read TGTGCCAGCTCACCACGGGGCGATGAGCAGTTCTTC. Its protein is CASSPRGDEQFF.